The clone carrying this T cell receptor (beta chain) was observed many times. Its cognate antigen is unknown. This sample was included in a study of CD8 T cells in ankylosing spondylitis. Quantitative molecular-barcoded 5'-RACE generated the TCR beta libraries. From the 5' RACE reads, TCRdb called clonotypes with MiXCR, one entry per CDR3 protein. The repertoire includes about 140,000 distinct CDR3 sequences, roughly a third of them detected once, and about 6% sits in the top ten. Trimming left V 0 bases short and J 2 bases short, with 14 bases between. The CDR3 covers 15 residues. CDR1 and CDR2 (germline): DFQATT, SNEGSKA (reference sequence). Study findings and constraints: Some of the motif variants had earlier been found in reactive arthritis patients' fluid and blood. There was a TCR beta motif, made of 7 or 8 highly homologous variants, that appeared characteristic of ankylosing spondylitis blood. Reportedly, matched ankylosing spondylitis synovial fluid was significantly enriched for disease-linked clones.

The sample taken for sequencing was synovial fluid, either unsorted or a sorted T cell fraction (not recorded which). The rearrangement uses TRBV20-1 and TRBJ2-7; D gene ambiguous. The TCR originated in a male donor with ankylosing spondylitis. CDR3 in amino acids: CSARDHGLSTYEQYF. The CDR3 coding sequence is TGCAGTGCTAGAGATCACGGTCTCTCCACCTACGAGCAGTACTTC.